These 21 T cell receptor beta chains came from one sample sequenced in a study of blood T cell repertoires in COVID-19. TCRdb keeps only in-frame clones here, not all; method: immunoSEQ multiplex PCR. The data hold 200,000 to 250,000 clones, with approximately 78% observed a single time. Sequencing used peripheral blood. The receptors were gathered from a woman aged 18-29 years with acute or convalescent COVID-19.

CDR3 protein: CASSFPAAEQFF. The DNA for the CDR3 is TGTGCCAGCAGCTTTCCGGCGGCTGAGCAGTTCTTC. V usage is TRBV7-9 and J usage is TRBJ2-1, with D uncertain. The germline CDR1 and CDR2 sequences are SEHNR and FQNEAQ (reference sequence). This CDR3 is built from 12 residues. V lost 3 bases, J lost 9 bases, and 9 bases lay in between.

The genes are TRBV10-3 and TRBJ1-2; D not resolved. The germline V and J ends were trimmed by 0 bases and 7 bases, with 9 bases remaining between them. The CDR3 length is 13 residues. The germline V gene has CDR1 ENHRY and CDR2 SYGVKD. DNA for the CDR3: TGTGCCATCAGTGAGTCGGCCCGGGGTGGCTACACCTTC. As protein: CAISESARGGYTF.

The rearrangement links TRBV6-6 to TRBJ2-5; 12 positions match TRBD2. Looked up from germline, CDR1 is MNHNY and CDR2 is SVGAGI (reference sequence). The CDR3 consists of 16 residues. Losses at the gene ends were 5 bases for V and 5 bases for J; bases not matched to a gene: 9. Here the CDR3 reads CASSRLAGVFGETQYF. The CDR3 DNA sequence: TGTGCCAGCAGTCGACTAGCGGGAGTGTTCGGGGAGACCCAGTACTTC.

The V call is TRBV7-6, the J call TRBJ1-6; a possible D gene is TRBD1 (5 bases). The CDR3 sequence is 15 residues long. V was pared by 2 bases and J by 5 bases, with 10 bases between. Per germline, CDR1 SGHVS and CDR2 FNYEAQ. CDR3 nucleotides: TGTGCCAGCAGCTTAACAGGTTGGGATAATTCACCCCTCCACTTT. Encoded protein: CASSLTGWDNSPLHF.

The chain combines TRBV13 with TRBJ2-7; 10 bases map to TRBD1. This CDR3 has 14 amino acids. Unmatched junction bases numbered 6, after V lost 5 bases and J lost 5 bases. Germline CDR1 is PRHDT and CDR2 is FYEKMQ (reference sequence). DNA for the CDR3: TGTGCCAGCAGCACGGGACAGGGGTTACACGAGCAGTACTTC. Translating gives CASSTGQGLHEQYF.

This chain uses TRBV27 with TRBJ2-5; D may be TRBD1 (6 bases). The germline V gene encodes CDR1 MNHEY and CDR2 SMNVEV (reference sequence). V was clipped by 2 bases and J by 5 bases, with 9 bases between them. The CDR3 length is 13 residues. The CDR3, as DNA: TGTGCCAGCAGTTTAGTTAGGGGGGAGACCCAGTACTTC. Protein product: CASSLVRGETQYF.

In this sample, this clone turned up a few times. The rearrangement joins TRBV6-5 to TRBJ2-7, with TRBD2 matching over 7 bases. Germline values: CDR1 MNHEY, CDR2 SVGAGI. This CDR3 is built from 11 residues. Trimming at V came to 4 bases and at J to 7 bases, leaving 1 base not matched to a gene. This chain's CDR3 is CASSWGGEQYF. The CDR3, as DNA: TGTGCCAGCAGTTGGGGGGGGGAGCAGTACTTC.

The J gene is TRBJ1-5, the V gene TRBV2; 7 nucleotides line up with TRBD1. Germline values: CDR1 SNHLY, CDR2 FYNNEI. J lost 4 bases, V lost 6 bases, and 9 bases had no gene match. The CDR3 runs 15 residues. The CDR3, as DNA: TGTGCCAGCAGGGAAACAGGGGCCCCAAATCAGCCCCAGCATTTT. This sequence encodes CASRETGAPNQPQHF. Full variable domain (remainder filled in from reference TRBV2 and TRBJ1-5): EPEVTQTPSHQVTQMGQEVILRCVPISNHLYFYWYRQILGQKVEFLVSFYNNEISEKSEIFDDQFSVERPDGSNFTLKIRSTKLEDSAMYFCASRETGAPNQPQHFGDGTRLSIL.

There are a few counts of this clone. The sample carries other DNA sequences with the same CDR3. J is TRBJ2-1 and V is TRBV27, with a weak D call TRBD2 (6 bases). This CDR3 is built from 15 residues. Between the trimmed V and J ends, which lost 2 bases and 0 bases, there was a span of 8 bases. The germline V gene encodes CDR1 MNHEY and CDR2 SMNVEV (reference sequence). The CDR3 loop reads CASSLGGSSYNEQFF. CDR3 coding DNA: TGTGCCAGCAGTTTAGGGGGGAGCTCCTACAATGAGCAGTTCTTC.

The chain recombines TRBV11-2 with TRBJ2-1, with 11 bases aligning to TRBD2. After removal of 3 bases from V and 8 bases from J, the junction contained 9 bases not matched to a gene. Germline V gene lookup returns CDR1 SGHAT and CDR2 FQNNGV. The CDR3 length is 16 residues. The CDR3 DNA reads TGTGCCAGCAGCTTCTCGACTAGCGGGATACATTATGAGCAGTTCTTC. Translation gives CASSFSTSGIHYEQFF.

The chain employs TRBV11-2 and TRBJ2-5, with 11 nucleotides matching TRBD2. The V gene's germline CDR1 is SGHAT and CDR2 FQNNGV. V was clipped by 4 bases and J by 5 bases; unmatched bases: 9. This CDR3 has 16 amino acids. CDR3 DNA: TGTGCCAGCAGCTACAGACTAGCGGGACTCGGGGAGACCCAGTACTTC. Amino acid sequence: CASSYRLAGLGETQYF.

This chain links TRBV7-9 with TRBJ2-4; a weak D match, TRBD2 (6 bases). The CDR3 has 15 residues. V lost 2 bases and J 3 bases, leaving 11 bases between the germline ends. In germline, CDR1 is SEHNR, CDR2 FQNEAQ (reference sequence). The chain's CDR3 is CASSLTGDHKNIQYF. CDR3 bases: TGTGCCAGCAGCTTAACGGGAGACCACAAAAACATTCAGTACTTC.

The V gene is TRBV7-6, the J gene TRBJ1-2; tentatively, D is TRBD1 (5 bases). Germline CDR1 and CDR2: SGHVS and FNYEAQ. The V end lost 2 bases, the J end lost 10 bases, and 20 bases lay between the germline ends. The CDR3 is 15 residues long. CDR3 sequence reads: CASSLKGGASYNYTF. CDR3 DNA: TGTGCCAGCAGCTTAAAGGGAGGGGCGTCCTACAACTACACCTTC.

The V and J genes are TRBV11-2 and TRBJ2-5; possible D gene TRBD1, 6 bases. V was clipped by 2 bases and J by 2 bases, with 6 bases between them. Germline V gene lookup returns CDR1 SGHAT and CDR2 FQNNGV. The CDR3 runs 13 residues. Written as DNA, the CDR3 is TGTGCCAGCAGCTTACAGGGGCAAGAGACCCAGTACTTC. It encodes CASSLQGQETQYF.

The chain links TRBV28 to TRBJ2-7, with 12 bases that match TRBD2. The CDR3 runs to 18 residues. With 5 bases clipped from V and 1 base from J, the junction kept 12 bases outside the gene matches. CDR1 and CDR2 from the germline V gene are MDHEN and SYDVKM. The CDR3: CASSGLETTSGGSYEQYF. The CDR3 DNA reads as TGTGCCAGCAGTGGCCTCGAAACGACTAGCGGGGGTTCCTACGAGCAGTACTTC.

The CDR3 loop is CASSTQGEQYF. DNA for the CDR3: TGTGCCAGCAGTACCCAGGGGGAGCAGTACTTC. The V and J genes are TRBV6-5 and TRBJ2-7, with D possibly being TRBD1 (6 bases). In germline, CDR1 is MNHEY, CDR2 SVGAGI. V shed 5 bases and J shed 7 bases, with 9 bases lying between them. The CDR3 runs to 11 residues.

The gene calls are TRBV14 and TRBJ2-5, with 12 bases identical to TRBD2. Germline V gene sequence: CDR1 SGHDN, CDR2 FVKESK. Trimming cost V 1 base and J 4 bases; bases outside gene matches: 7. The CDR3 consists of 17 residues. This CDR3 is CASSQGIRLAGVETQYF. For the CDR3, the DNA is TGTGCCAGCAGCCAAGGGATACGACTAGCGGGGGTAGAGACCCAGTACTTC.

The chain recombines TRBV6-5 with TRBJ1-4, with D possibly TRBD1 on 5 matching bases. Germline V gene lookup returns CDR1 MNHEY and CDR2 SVGAGI. Trimming left V 6 bases short and J 7 bases short, with 12 bases between. The CDR3 spans 13 residues. CDR3 in amino acids: CASRTRVGEKLFF. The DNA of the CDR3 is TGTGCCAGCAGGACCAGGGTTGGTGAAAAACTGTTTTTT.

In nucleotides, the CDR3 is TGTGCCAGTAGTATCCCCGGGGGAGAGACCCAGTACTTC. It encodes CASSIPGGETQYF. This sequence joins TRBV19 and TRBJ2-5; D is perhaps TRBD2 (6 bases). V dropped 3 bases and J dropped 4 bases, with 9 bases sitting between them. Germline CDR1 and CDR2: LNHDA and SQIVND (reference sequence). The CDR3 covers 13 residues.

This sequence joins TRBV27 and TRBJ2-7; 15 bases are a match to TRBD2. This CDR3 spans 15 amino acids. V trimming: 4 bases; J trimming: 4 bases; junction bases outside the gene matches: 2. Germline loops: CDR1 MNHEY, CDR2 SMNVEV (reference sequence). CDR3 protein: CASSWGLAGGYEQYF. The CDR3 coding sequence is TGTGCCAGCAGTTGGGGACTAGCGGGAGGTTACGAGCAGTACTTC.

The chain has TRBV14 and TRBJ1-1; no clear D gene. The CDR3 contains 14 residues. V was cut by 0 bases and J by 2 bases, with 7 bases left in between. The V gene's germline CDR1 is SGHDN and CDR2 FVKESK. CDR3: CASSQDTVNTEAFF. DNA of the CDR3: TGTGCCAGCAGCCAAGACACGGTAAACACTGAAGCTTTCTTT. The variable domain in full, completed from reference TRBV14 and TRBJ1-1, reads EAGVTQFPSHSVIEKGQTVTLRCDPISGHDNLYWYRRVMGKEIKFLLHFVKESKQDESGMPNNRFLAERTGGTYSTLKVQPAELEDSGVYFCASSQDTVNTEAFFGQGTRLTVV.